A single sample gave rise to the 31 T cell receptor beta chains below, sequenced in a study of blood T cell repertoires in COVID-19. Repertoires were generated with immunoSEQ multiplex PCR, while TCRdb's copy carries only in-frame clones and drops some. Among about 260,000 clones listed, 75% to 90% were seen once. The specimen was peripheral blood. The receptor set was obtained from a middle-aged woman who had recovered from COVID-19.

The chain couples TRBV19 to TRBJ1-2, with 7 bases fitting TRBD1. This CDR3 comprises 16 residues. The ends lost 5 bases at V and 0 bases at J; junction bases unmatched: 9. Germline values: CDR1 LNHDA, CDR2 SQIVND (reference sequence). The CDR3 DNA follows: TGTGCCAGTAGTCGGGACAGAGCCTTAGCTAACTATGGCTACACCTTC. Amino acids: CASSRDRALANYGYTF.

The V call is TRBV11-2, the J call TRBJ2-2; the D gene is possibly TRBD2 (7 bases). In germline, CDR1 is SGHAT, CDR2 FQNNGV. Trimming stripped 5 bases from V and 5 bases from J, with 24 bases between. The CDR3 runs 18 residues. CDR3 DNA: TGTGCCAGCAGCCCATCCAAAGGGTGGGGGGGCAAAACCGGGGAGCTGTTTTTT. Translation: CASSPSKGWGGKTGELFF.

The chain recombines TRBV6-5 with TRBJ1-2; a weak D match, TRBD1 (5 bases). V was pared by 2 bases and J by 5 bases, with 15 bases between. Germline loops: CDR1 MNHEY, CDR2 SVGAGI. The CDR3 runs 15 residues. The CDR3, as DNA: TGTGCCAGCAGTTACCCTGGGGCAGCTGCGTATGGCTACACCTTC. It translates to CASSYPGAAAYGYTF.

The chain carries TRBV5-1 and TRBJ1-3, with D unresolved. This CDR3 contains 15 residues. Deletions cut 0 bases from V and 0 bases from J, with 7 bases between. Germline CDR1 and CDR2: SGHRS and YFSETQ. The CDR3 sequence is CASSLGAFSGNTIYF. The DNA for the CDR3 is TGCGCCAGCAGCTTGGGGGCCTTCTCTGGAAACACCATATATTTT. The variable domain in full, with the rest retrieved from reference TRBV5-1 and TRBJ1-3, is KAGVTQTPRYLIKTRGQQVTLSCSPISGHRSVSWYQQTPGQGLQFLFEYFSETQRNKGNFPGRFSGRQFSNSRSEMNVSTLELGDSALYLCASSLGAFSGNTIYFGEGSWLTVV.

The rearrangement joins TRBV6-2 or TRBV6-3 to TRBJ1-3; no reliable D call. This CDR3 is built from 14 residues. V was trimmed by 2 bases and J by 4 bases, leaving 9 bases between them. Per germline, CDR1 MNHEY and CDR2 SVGEGT. The chain's CDR3 is CASSYPGEGNTIYF. In nucleotides, the CDR3 is TGTGCCAGCAGTTACCCCGGGGAAGGAAACACCATATATTTT.

V and J are TRBV5-4 and TRBJ2-7, with D unresolved. CDR1 and CDR2 (germline): SGHNT, YYREEE (reference sequence). This CDR3 spans 13 amino acids. Between the trimmed V and J ends, which lost 4 bases and 3 bases, there was a span of 11 bases. This CDR3 is CASSIDTFYEQYF. CDR3 nucleotide sequence: TGTGCCAGCAGCATAGACACTTTCTACGAGCAGTACTTC.

This clone was recorded once. The chain recombines TRBV18 with TRBJ2-2; D perhaps matches TRBD2 (5 bases). CDR1 KGHSH and CDR2 LQKENI come from the germline V gene. The CDR3 runs 16 residues. V was pared by 5 bases and J by 1 base, with 14 bases between. The CDR3 here is CASSKGEAENTGELFF. DNA for the CDR3: TGTGCCAGCTCAAAGGGAGAGGCGGAGAACACCGGGGAGCTGTTTTTT.

The V call is TRBV29-1, the J call TRBJ1-2; TRBD1 aligns across 11 bases. Losses at the gene ends were 4 bases for V and 5 bases for J; bases not matched to a gene: 9. From germline, CDR1 is SQVTM and CDR2 ANQGSEA. The CDR3 spans 15 residues. The CDR3 spells CSVAGQGARVYGYTF. CDR3 coding DNA: TGCAGCGTTGCCGGACAGGGGGCTCGGGTATATGGCTACACCTTC.

The chain is built from TRBV5-1 and TRBJ1-2; D perhaps matches TRBD1 (5 bases). CDR3 length equals 13 residues. V lost 2 bases, J lost 7 bases, and 12 bases lay in between. Germline CDR1 is SGHRS and CDR2 is YFSETQ. This CDR3 reads CASSFKGDAGYTF. As DNA, the CDR3 is TGCGCCAGCAGCTTCAAAGGGGATGCTGGCTACACCTTC.

The sample holds one count of this clone. The CDR3 sequence: CASSQPGQVPPGNTIYF. CDR3 in DNA: TGTGCCAGCAGCCAACCGGGACAGGTACCTCCTGGAAACACCATATATTTT. The V and J genes are TRBV14 and TRBJ1-3, with 8 positions matching TRBD1. From germline, CDR1 is SGHDN and CDR2 FVKESK. The V segment lost 2 bases and the J segment 2 bases; nucleotides outside the gene matches: 8. This CDR3 comprises 17 residues.

The V gene is TRBV16, the J gene TRBJ1-5, with TRBD1 matching over 7 bases. This CDR3 has 14 residues. With V trimmed by 1 base and J by 5 bases, 2 bases remained unmatched. Germline CDR1 reads KGHSY; CDR2 reads FQNENV. CDR3 in DNA: TGTGCCAGCAGCCAATTGCAGGGGGATCAGCCCCAGCATTTT. Its protein product is CASSQLQGDQPQHF.

This rearrangement joins TRBV6-4 to TRBJ2-1, with 11 bases identical to TRBD2. V lost 4 bases and J lost 5; bases outside the gene matches: 13. CDR1 MRHNA and CDR2 SNTAGT come from the germline V gene. The CDR3 has 18 residues. The CDR3 sequence: CASSGRPVAGGQNNEQFF. For the CDR3, the DNA is TGTGCCAGCAGTGGCCGCCCGGTAGCGGGGGGGCAGAACAATGAGCAGTTCTTC.

The V call is TRBV12-3 or TRBV12-4, the J call TRBJ1-1, with no clear D. Trimming shortened V by 4 bases and J by 5 bases, and 5 bases separated the two germline ends. The CDR3 runs 11 residues. The CDR3 sequence: CASSYGTEAFF. DNA for the CDR3: TGTGCCAGCAGTTACGGGACTGAAGCTTTCTTT.

The V gene is TRBV25-1, the J gene TRBJ2-3; D call uncertain. The germline V and J ends were trimmed by 1 base and 2 bases, with 7 bases remaining between them. CDR3 length: 14 residues. Germline V gene sequence: CDR1 MGHDK, CDR2 SYGVNS. The CDR3 DNA is TGTGCCAGCAGTGAATCCATTTCCACAGATACGCAGTATTTT. Amino acid sequence: CASSESISTDTQYF. Drawing the rest from reference TRBV25-1 and TRBJ2-3, the complete variable domain is EADIYQTPRYLVIGTGKKITLECSQTMGHDKMYWYQQDPGMELHLIHYSYGVNSTEKGDLSSESTVSRIRTEHFPLTLESARPSHTSQYLCASSESISTDTQYFGPGTRLTVL.

V gene TRBV19 combines with J gene TRBJ1-1, with TRBD1 matching over 7 bases. The germline V gene encodes CDR1 LNHDA and CDR2 SQIVND (reference sequence). The CDR3 extends over 14 amino acids. V was pared by 7 bases and J by 7 bases, with 12 bases of the junction left unmatched. The CDR3 reads CASTPFAGGNEAFF. In DNA form, the CDR3 reads TGTGCCAGTACCCCCTTTGCAGGGGGTAATGAAGCTTTCTTT.

The rearrangement links TRBV13 to TRBJ1-2; tentative D call: TRBD1 (5 bases). The CDR3 contains 14 residues. Germline loops: CDR1 PRHDT, CDR2 FYEKMQ (reference sequence). Trimming cost V 4 bases and J 6 bases, with 15 bases left between them. The CDR3 DNA reads as TGTGCCAGCAGCTCTGACTGGGGGGAAAATGGCTACACCTTC. Protein sequence: CASSSDWGENGYTF. Full variable domain (outside the CDR3, taken from reference TRBV13 and TRBJ1-2): AAGVIQSPRHLIKEKRETATLKCYPIPRHDTVYWYQQGPGQDPQFLISFYEKMQSDKGSIPDRFSAQQFSDYHSELNMSSLELGDSALYFCASSSDWGENGYTFGSGTRLTVV.

The DNA for the CDR3 is TGTGCCAGCAGCCTGACAGGTACTGGCTACGAGCAGTACTTC. This gives the protein CASSLTGTGYEQYF. The V gene is TRBV28, the J gene TRBJ2-7; TRBD1 might be the D (6 bases). V was cut by 6 bases and J by 3 bases, with 15 bases left in between. Germline assignment: CDR1 MDHEN and CDR2 SYDVKM. CDR3 size: 14 residues.

The chain uses TRBV30 and TRBJ1-4, with D uncertain. The germline CDR1 and CDR2 sequences are GTSNPN and SVGIG (reference sequence). V was pared by 0 bases and J by 8 bases, with 7 bases between. This CDR3 is 12 amino acids long. CDR3: CAWSVGGEKLFF. The CDR3 DNA reads as TGTGCCTGGAGTGTCGGCGGCGAAAAACTGTTTTTT.

J is TRBJ2-5 and V is TRBV28, with 10 bases aligning to TRBD2. This CDR3 has 17 amino acids. V gave up 1 base and J gave up 5 bases; unmatched junction bases: 10. The V gene's germline CDR1 is MDHEN and CDR2 SYDVKM. CDR3 nucleotides: TGTGCCAGCAGTTTATTGGGTAGCGGGGGGCCGGAGGAGACCCAGTACTTC. Encoded protein: CASSLLGSGGPEETQYF.

This chain connects TRBV4-2 to TRBJ2-7, with a tentative D call TRBD1 (5 bases). This CDR3 is built from 15 residues. V gave up 0 bases and J gave up 2 bases, with 11 bases separating them. Per the germline V gene, CDR1 is LGHNA and CDR2 is YNFKEQ. This chain's CDR3 is CASSQDRQTAYEQYF. CDR3 sequence (DNA): TGTGCCAGCAGCCAAGATCGACAGACCGCCTACGAGCAGTACTTC.

The chain couples TRBV27 to TRBJ1-2, with D tentatively TRBD1 (5 bases). The CDR3 is made up of 13 amino acids. Trimming took off 5 bases at V and 4 bases at J, with 11 bases between the two ends. Germline CDR1 and CDR2: MNHEY and SMNVEV (reference sequence). The CDR3 sequence: CASSSREAYGYTF. CDR3 nucleotides: TGTGCCAGCAGTAGCAGGGAGGCCTATGGCTACACCTTC.

The chain couples TRBV11-2 to TRBJ2-7; D is possibly TRBD1 (6 bases). Germline lookup yields CDR1 SGHAT and CDR2 FQNNGV. The CDR3 is 14 residues long. Trimming took 6 bases from V and 5 from J, leaving 17 bases between them. The DNA for the CDR3 is TGTGCCAGCAGATCGGACCAGGGGCTTGACGAGCAGTACTTC. It codes for CASRSDQGLDEQYF.

In nucleotides, the CDR3 is TGTGCCAGCAGCATCCCGGGACATAGGACTGAAGCTTTCTTT. The encoded protein is CASSIPGHRTEAFF. V is TRBV7-9 and J is TRBJ1-1, with D perhaps TRBD1 (6 bases). The germline V gene has CDR1 SEHNR and CDR2 FQNEAQ (reference sequence). Trimming removed 5 bases from V and 5 bases from J, with 15 bases in between. The CDR3 extends over 14 amino acids. Full variable domain (outside the CDR3, taken from reference TRBV7-9 and TRBJ1-1): DTGVSQNPRHKITKRGQNVTFRCDPISEHNRLYWYRQTLGQGPEFLTYFQNEAQLEKSRLLSDRFSAERPKGSFSTLEIQRTEQGDSAMYLCASSIPGHRTEAFFGQGTRLTVV.

Points on this clone: Within the sample, other DNA sequences also encode this same CDR3. J is TRBJ1-2 and V is TRBV5-1; 7 bases agree with TRBD1. The CDR3 covers 13 residues. Germline V gene sequence: CDR1 SGHRS, CDR2 YFSETQ. V lost 4 bases to trimming and J lost 2 bases; unmatched junction nucleotides: 2. The CDR3 sequence is CASSLGQNYGYTF. The DNA of the CDR3 is TGCGCCAGCAGCCTGGGACAGAACTATGGCTACACCTTC.

This sequence joins TRBV2 and TRBJ1-1; D is unclear. The CDR3 spans 12 residues. V was pared by 8 bases and J by 4 bases, with 11 bases between. Per germline, CDR1 SNHLY and CDR2 FYNNEI. CDR3 sequence (DNA): TGTGCCAGCCGCCAGGCGGGCACTGAAGCTTTCTTT. Translated: CASRQAGTEAFF.

The chain employs TRBV2 and TRBJ1-1; D might be TRBD1 (6 bases). The V end lost 10 bases, the J end lost 4 bases, and 19 bases lay between the germline ends. The CDR3 runs to 14 residues. Germline loops: CDR1 SNHLY, CDR2 FYNNEI. The CDR3 protein is CAKSRGGASTEAFF. For the CDR3, the DNA is TGTGCCAAATCGAGAGGGGGGGCGAGCACTGAAGCTTTCTTT. The full variable domain, in which reference TRBV2 and TRBJ1-1 provide the parts outside the CDR3, is EPEVTQTPSHQVTQMGQEVILRCVPISNHLYFYWYRQILGQKVEFLVSFYNNEISEKSEIFDDQFSVERPDGSNFTLKIRSTKLEDSAMYFCAKSRGGASTEAFFGQGTRLTVV.

V and J are TRBV5-1 and TRBJ2-2, with D possibly being TRBD2 (5 bases). The CDR3 is made up of 14 amino acids. Trimming left V 2 bases short and J 5 bases short, with 10 bases between. The germline V gene has CDR1 SGHRS and CDR2 YFSETQ. This CDR3 is CASSFEGTTGELFF. DNA for the CDR3: TGCGCCAGCAGCTTCGAGGGCACTACCGGGGAGCTGTTTTTT.

V and J are TRBV27 and TRBJ1-2, with D maybe TRBD1 (5 bases). CDR1 is MNHEY, CDR2 SMNVEV, per germline (reference sequence). Trimming took 4 bases from V and 2 from J, leaving 17 bases between them. The CDR3 sequence is 16 residues long. DNA for the CDR3: TGTGCCAGCAGTTCCCTCCAGGGAAAAGGGAACTATGGCTACACCTTC. Residues: CASSSLQGKGNYGYTF.

The gene calls are TRBV14 and TRBJ1-2, with a possible D match to TRBD1 (6 bases). This CDR3 region has 12 residues. The V and J ends lost 1 base and 7 bases respectively, with 7 bases between them. Germline assignment: CDR1 SGHDN and CDR2 FVKESK. The DNA of the CDR3 is TGTGCCAGCAGCCAAGGCAGGGGTGGCTACACCTTC. Encoded protein: CASSQGRGGYTF.

The gene calls are TRBV13 and TRBJ2-2, with D possibly TRBD1 on 6 matching bases. The CDR3 sequence is 13 residues long. V shed 7 bases and J shed 13 bases, with 19 bases lying between them. Looked up from germline, CDR1 is PRHDT and CDR2 is FYEKMQ (reference sequence). CDR3 protein: CASTSGSRGVLFF. DNA of the CDR3: TGTGCCAGCACCTCGGGGAGCAGGGGTGTGCTGTTTTTT.

This clone appeared a few times. The same CDR3 arises from other DNA sequences in this sample as well. This sequence joins TRBV18 and TRBJ2-1; 10 positions match TRBD1. The J segment lost 4 bases and the V segment lost 3 bases, leaving 0 bases of the junction unmatched. This CDR3 is built from 14 residues. Germline CDR1 reads KGHSH; CDR2 reads LQKENI. This CDR3 is CASSPGQGYNEQFF. CDR3 sequence (DNA): TGTGCCAGCTCACCGGGACAGGGGTACAATGAGCAGTTCTTC. Based on the CDR3 plus reference TRBV18 and TRBJ2-1, the full variable domain is NAGVMQNPRHLVRRRGQEARLRCSPMKGHSHVYWYRQLPEEGLKFMVYLQKENIIDESGMPKERFSAEFPKEGPSILRIQQVVRGDSAAYFCASSPGQGYNEQFFGPGTRLTVL.